This entry describes one T cell receptor (beta chain). Its specificity is unknown. Sequenced by immunoSEQ multiplex PCR; TCRdb stores in-frame clones only, minus some. This table has approximately 97,000 clones, 92% appearing once. This specimen belongs to a study of graft-versus-host responses after intestinal transplantation. Germline lookup yields CDR1 SGHRS and CDR2 YFSETQ. Germline trimming cut 4 bases from V and 2 bases from J; bases unmatched to any gene: 2. The CDR3 runs to 14 residues. The TCR comes from a human donor who was the organ donor for an intestinal transplant. The sequencing used unstimulated CD8+ T cells sorted from spleen or lymph node cells, collected before transplant. This chain links TRBV5-1 with TRBJ1-3, with 8 bases aligning to TRBD1. Written as DNA, the CDR3 is TGCGCCAGCAGCCCGGACAGGGCTGGAAACACCATATATTTT. The encoded protein is CASSPDRAGNTIYF.